The clone carrying this T cell receptor (beta chain) was observed once. The sample is drawn from a study of tumor T cells in aggressive B-cell lymphoma. Here immunoSEQ multiplex PCR was the method, and the copy in TCRdb shows in-frame clones only, minus some. The sample carries about 2,900 clones, over 80% recorded once. Between the trimmed V and J ends, which lost 3 bases and 3 bases, there was a span of 6 bases. The CDR3 runs to 13 residues. From germline, CDR1 is SEHNR and CDR2 FQNEAQ (reference sequence). The sequence was obtained from an adult with diffuse large B cell lymphoma. The gene calls are TRBV7-9 and TRBJ1-3; D not resolved. What was sequenced was tumor tissue. CDR3 DNA sequence: TGTGCCAGCAGCTTTAGAATTGGAAACACCATATATTTT. Protein: CASSFRIGNTIYF. Filled out from reference TRBV7-9 and TRBJ1-3, the complete variable domain reads DTGVSQNPRHKITKRGQNVTFRCDPISEHNRLYWYRQTLGQGPEFLTYFQNEAQLEKSRLLSDRFSAERPKGSFSTLEIQRTEQGDSAMYLCASSFRIGNTIYFGEGSWLTVV.